One and the same sample provided the 18 T cell receptor beta chains below, sequenced in a study of blood T cell repertoires in COVID-19. Sequencing used immunoSEQ multiplex PCR; TCRdb keeps in-frame clones, though not all of them. The repertoire holds roughly 140,000 clones, with approximately 84% as singletons. The material sequenced was PBMCs or T cells enriched from blood (not recorded which). These receptors were obtained from a woman aged 18 to 35 who had been exposed to COVID-19.

This chain uses TRBV4-3 with TRBJ1-6; a weak D match, TRBD1 (5 bases). V shed 0 bases and J shed 9 bases, with 15 bases lying between them. CDR3 length: 16 residues. Germline V gene data show CDR1 as LGHNA and CDR2 as YSLEER. The CDR3 sequence is CASSQEWGLRTSPLHF. In nucleotides, the CDR3 is TGCGCCAGCAGCCAAGAATGGGGCTTGCGTACTTCACCCCTCCACTTT.

This rearrangement joins TRBV9 to TRBJ2-3, with 8 bases matching TRBD2. The CDR3 contains 14 residues. V was pared by 3 bases and J by 3 bases, with 3 bases of the junction left unmatched. Germline CDR1 SGDLS, CDR2 YYNGEE. Here the CDR3 reads CASSESGSTDTQYF. The CDR3 DNA reads as TGTGCCAGCAGCGAGAGCGGGAGTACAGATACGCAGTATTTT.

This clone has just one count. The chain employs TRBV10-2 and TRBJ2-1, with 9 bases fitting TRBD2. From germline, CDR1 is WSHSY and CDR2 SAAADI. This CDR3 has 15 residues. The junction had 4 bases not matched to a gene; V was cut back by 6 bases and J by 1 base. The CDR3 bases are TGCGCCAGCAGCGCTAGCGGGAATTCCTACAATGAGCAGTTCTTC. It yields the protein CASSASGNSYNEQFF.

V and J are TRBV7-9 and TRBJ2-1, with 10 bases that match TRBD2. With V trimmed by 5 bases and J by 5 bases, 3 bases remained unmatched. This CDR3 is 14 amino acids long. Germline CDR1 is SEHNR and CDR2 is FQNEAQ (reference sequence). The CDR3 DNA follows: TGTGCCAGCAGCCCCGGGACTAGCGACAATGAGCAGTTCTTC. Translation: CASSPGTSDNEQFF.

In DNA, the CDR3 is TGTGCCAGCTTGACACTGAACACTGAAGCTTTCTTT. Encoded protein: CASLTLNTEAFF. The chain carries TRBV18 and TRBJ1-1, with unresolved D. Germline values: CDR1 KGHSH, CDR2 LQKENI. Trimming removed 7 bases at V and 0 bases at J, with 6 bases between. CDR3 length: 12 residues. Combining the CDR3 with reference TRBV18 and TRBJ1-1 gives the whole variable domain NAGVMQNPRHLVRRRGQEARLRCSPMKGHSHVYWYRQLPEEGLKFMVYLQKENIIDESGMPKERFSAEFPKEGPSILRIQQVVRGDSAAYFCASLTLNTEAFFGQGTRLTVV.

The rearrangement links TRBV15 to TRBJ2-3, with D perhaps TRBD1 (5 bases). V dropped 4 bases and J dropped 6 bases, with 11 bases sitting between them. This CDR3 has 13 residues. CDR1 is LNHNV, CDR2 YYDKDF, per germline (reference sequence). The CDR3 loop is CATSNRFMDTQYF. In nucleotides, the CDR3 is TGTGCCACCAGCAACAGGTTCATGGATACGCAGTATTTT.

The chain employs TRBV18 and TRBJ1-2; 10 bases are a match to TRBD1. Germline V gene sequence: CDR1 KGHSH, CDR2 LQKENI. The CDR3 length is 15 residues. With V trimmed by 4 bases and J by 2 bases, 4 bases remained unmatched. The CDR3 is CASSQPGQGNYGYTF. The CDR3 nucleotides are TGTGCCAGCTCACAACCGGGACAGGGGAACTATGGCTACACCTTC.

The V gene is TRBV11-3, the J gene TRBJ2-7; 8 bases fit TRBD1. V was pared by 3 bases and J by 4 bases, with 5 bases of the junction left unmatched. Germline V lookup: CDR1 SGHNT, CDR2 YENEEA. The CDR3 loop spans 14 amino acids. CDR3 nucleotide sequence: TGTGCCAGCAGCTTGACAGGGGACAGTTACGAGCAGTACTTC. This translates into CASSLTGDSYEQYF.

The CDR3 coding sequence is TGTGCCAGTACCTGGGACAGGAACAATCAGCCCCAGCATTTT. Translating gives CASTWDRNNQPQHF. This chain links TRBV19 with TRBJ1-5; 8 bases match TRBD1. CDR3 length: 14 residues. V trimming: 7 bases; J trimming: 3 bases; junction bases outside the gene matches: 5. Germline CDR1 reads LNHDA; CDR2 reads SQIVND (reference sequence). Supplemented by reference TRBV19 and TRBJ1-5, the full variable domain reads DGGITQSPKYLFRKEGQNVTLSCEQNLNHDAMYWYRQDPGQGLRLIYYSQIVNDFQKGDIAEGYSVSREKKESFPLTVTSAQKNPTAFYLCASTWDRNNQPQHFGDGTRLSIL.

This clone was seen a handful of times. This rearrangement joins TRBV5-4 to TRBJ2-2, with a possible D match to TRBD2 (6 bases). The CDR3 has 13 amino acids. V lost 3 bases, J lost 7 bases, and 10 bases lay in between. Germline-derived CDR1 and CDR2 are SGHNT and YYREEE (reference sequence). In DNA, the CDR3 is TGTGCCAGCAGCTGGAGGGTCTTCGGGGAGCTGTTTTTT. Translating it yields CASSWRVFGELFF. The variable domain in full, completed from reference TRBV5-4 and TRBJ2-2, reads ETGVTQSPTHLIKTRGQQVTLRCSSQSGHNTVSWYQQALGQGPQFIFQYYREEENGRGNFPPRFSGLQFPNYSSELNVNALELDDSALYLCASSWRVFGELFFGEGSRLTVL.

The V and J genes are TRBV28 and TRBJ1-2, with D tentatively TRBD1 (5 bases). The CDR3 spans 16 residues. V was clipped by 4 bases and J by 1 base, with 16 bases between them. CDR1 MDHEN and CDR2 SYDVKM come from the germline V gene. In nucleotides, the CDR3 is TGTGCCAGCAGTTCCCTCAAACGGGACTTTAACTATGGCTACACCTTC. Translating it yields CASSSLKRDFNYGYTF.

This clone has a handful of counts. This chain links TRBV7-9 with TRBJ1-5; no reliable D call. Germline-derived CDR1 and CDR2 are SEHNR and FQNEAQ (reference sequence). Trimming removed 5 bases at V and 4 bases at J, with 18 bases between. This CDR3 is 16 amino acids long. The DNA for the CDR3 is TGTGCCAGCAGCCTAGGCGGGGTCACCATTAATCAGCCCCAGCATTTT. Translated: CASSLGGVTINQPQHF.

This rearrangement joins TRBV3-1 (or the pseudogene TRBV3-2) to TRBJ2-7; 9 bases agree with TRBD1. V dropped 2 bases and J dropped 0; count of bases not matched to a gene: 5. This CDR3 comprises 16 residues. Looked up from germline, CDR1 is LGHDT and CDR2 is YNNKEL (reference sequence). The CDR3 sequence is CASSQRDRAYSYEQYF. The CDR3 DNA reads as TGTGCCAGCAGCCAAAGGGACAGGGCTTACTCCTACGAGCAGTACTTC.

The chain is built from TRBV18 and TRBJ1-4; 8 nucleotides match TRBD1. CDR3 length: 14 amino acids. The ends lost 1 base at V and 6 bases at J; junction bases unmatched: 1. CDR1 and CDR2 (germline): KGHSH, LQKENI. This CDR3 reads CASSPRQGYEKLFF. DNA for the CDR3: TGTGCCAGCTCACCACGACAGGGGTATGAAAAACTGTTTTTT.

The chain employs TRBV30 and TRBJ2-2; 7 nucleotides align to TRBD1. V was pared by 2 bases and J by 4 bases, with 4 bases of the junction left unmatched. CDR1 is GTSNPN, CDR2 SVGIG, per germline (reference sequence). The CDR3 loop spans 14 amino acids. CDR3: CAWSWTGSTGELFF. The DNA for the CDR3 is TGTGCCTGGAGTTGGACAGGCAGCACCGGGGAGCTGTTTTTT.

The chain uses TRBV5-4 and TRBJ2-2; 11 bases line up with TRBD2. The CDR3 length is 18 residues. The V gene's germline CDR1 is SGHNT and CDR2 YYREEE (reference sequence). V shed 0 bases, J shed 1 base, and the junction held 5 bases outside the gene matches. As DNA, the CDR3 is TGTGCCAGCAGCTTGGGTGCAGGGACTAGCGGGAACACCGGGGAGCTGTTTTTT. The encoded protein is CASSLGAGTSGNTGELFF.

This clone was seen a single time. Here the CDR3 DNA reads TGTGCCAGCAGTTCCTTCATTCTAGCGGGAGGGCCCCGCTCCTACAATGAGCAGTTCTTC. Its protein is CASSSFILAGGPRSYNEQFF. The rearrangement joins TRBV27 to TRBJ2-1; 12 nucleotides line up with TRBD2. V lost 4 bases and J lost 0; bases outside the gene matches: 13. Germline V lookup: CDR1 MNHEY, CDR2 SMNVEV (reference sequence). The CDR3 length is 20 residues.

The rearrangement uses TRBV10-3 and TRBJ1-1, with 9 bases fitting TRBD1. CDR1 and CDR2 (germline): ENHRY, SYGVKD. The trim removed 4 bases at V and 3 bases at J, leaving 12 bases unmatched. This CDR3 is built from 17 residues. CDR3 nucleotides: TGTGCCATCAGTGGCGGTCGAACTTACAGGGGGCACACTGAAGCTTTCTTT. Its protein product is CAISGGRTYRGHTEAFF.